These T cell receptor beta chains were read from a single sample in a study of regulatory T cells in long-lasting Graves disease. TCRdb reanalysed the multiplex PCR reads using MiXCR and keeps one entry per CDR3 protein. The data show over 450,000 distinct CDR3 sequences, with 20% to 25% seen just once and 7% to 9% held by the top ten. Sequencing used peripheral blood mononuclear cells (PBMCs), obtained when the disease was refractory, from a patient treated with antithyroid drugs. The receptors stem from a female donor with Graves disease. The CDR3 runs from the conserved cysteine through the conserved F or W. Each record gives: J gene, V gene, D gene, clone size, CDR3 protein, CDR3 DNA. A D gene is named only where the DNA matches it firmly. Only part of the rows carry a size: once, few, many, or a class if the clone is expanded.

J: TRBJ2-5
V: TRBV29-1
D: TRBD2
size: many
CDR3: CSISGLAGIGETQYF
DNA: TGCAGCATCTCGGGACTAGCGGGGATCGGGGAGACCCAGTACTTC

J: TRBJ2-1
V: TRBV5-4
D: .
size: .
CDR3: CASSPGVALGEDEQFF
DNA: TGTGCCAGCAGCCCCGGGGTAGCATTGGGGGAGGATGAGCAGTTCTTC

J: TRBJ2-2
V: TRBV4-1
D: .
size: few
CDR3: CASSPSGVGELFF
DNA: TGCGCCAGCAGCCCTTCCGGGGTCGGGGAGCTGTTTTTT

J: TRBJ2-5
V: TRBV11-1
D: .
size: many
CDR3: CASGSRQAQETQYF
DNA: TGTGCCAGCGGATCAAGGCAGGCGCAAGAGACCCAGTACTTC

J: TRBJ2-1
V: TRBV6-5
D: .
size: .
CDR3: CASSLGVYNEQFF
DNA: TGTGCCAGCAGTTTGGGGGTCTACAATGAGCAGTTCTTC

J: TRBJ2-4
V: TRBV12-3/TRBV12-4
D: .
size: many
CDR3: CASSSPGSLAKNIQYF
DNA: TGTGCCAGCAGTTCCCCCGGGAGCCTAGCCAAAAACATTCAGTACTTC

J: TRBJ1-1
V: TRBV6-1
D: .
size: many
CDR3: CASSELGIWNTEAFF
DNA: TGTGCCAGCAGTGAACTTGGGATCTGGAACACTGAAGCTTTCTTT

J: TRBJ2-2
V: TRBV7-2
D: TRBD2
size: .
CDR3: CASSLWGGGANTGELFF
DNA: TGTGCCAGCAGCTTATGGGGCGGGGGAGCGAACACCGGGGAGCTGTTTTTT

J: TRBJ1-4
V: TRBV7-2
D: .
size: .
CDR3: CASSLFPTSNEKLFF
DNA: TGTGCCAGCAGCTTATTCCCTACCTCTAATGAAAAACTGTTTTTT

J: TRBJ1-2
V: TRBV4-3
D: .
size: .
CDR3: CASSQDFVTKGNYGYTF
DNA: TGCGCCAGCAGCCAAGATTTCGTAACAAAGGGTAACTATGGCTACACCTTC

J: TRBJ2-4
V: TRBV28
D: .
size: many
CDR3: CASLKIGQPKNIQYF
DNA: TGTGCCAGCCTTAAAATAGGGCAGCCAAAAAACATTCAGTACTTC

J: TRBJ1-2
V: TRBV2
D: .
size: many
CDR3: CASSGGWNYGYTF
DNA: TGTGCCAGCAGTGGGGGTTGGAACTATGGCTACACCTTC

J: TRBJ2-2
V: TRBV29-1
D: TRBD2
size: .
CDR3: CSVPGRAVGELFF
DNA: TGCAGCGTTCCCGGGAGGGCCGTCGGGGAGCTGTTTTTT

J: TRBJ1-2
V: TRBV10-3
D: TRBD1
size: many
CDR3: CAINLQGDYGYTF
DNA: TGTGCCATCAATCTTCAGGGGGACTATGGCTACACCTTC

J: TRBJ1-2
V: TRBV10-3
D: .
size: few
CDR3: CAIWSGAWGPHNYGYTF
DNA: TGTGCCATCTGGTCAGGGGCGTGGGGGCCTCATAACTATGGCTACACCTTC

J: TRBJ2-3
V: TRBV28
D: .
size: .
CDR3: CASFGGGGVDTQYF
DNA: TGTGCCAGCTTTGGAGGGGGCGGTGTAGATACGCAGTATTTT

J: TRBJ1-1
V: TRBV5-1
D: TRBD1
size: .
CDR3: CASSPQQGSTEAFF
DNA: TGCGCCAGCAGCCCCCAACAGGGGAGCACTGAAGCTTTCTTT

J: TRBJ2-7
V: TRBV6-1
D: .
size: many
CDR3: CASSPASGQQYF
DNA: TGTGCCAGCAGTCCCGCCTCGGGCCAGCAGTACTTC

J: TRBJ1-1
V: TRBV13
D: .
size: many
CDR3: CASSRPLENTEAFF
DNA: TGTGCCAGCAGTCGTCCTCTGGAGAACACTGAAGCTTTCTTT

J: TRBJ1-1
V: TRBV3-1
D: TRBD1
size: .
CDR3: CASSQVGQGAEAFF
DNA: TGTGCCAGCAGCCAAGTCGGGCAGGGGGCTGAAGCTTTCTTT

J: TRBJ1-3
V: TRBV28
D: .
size: many
CDR3: CASSLVASSGNTIYF
DNA: TGTGCCAGCAGTTTAGTCGCTAGCTCTGGAAACACCATATATTTT

J: TRBJ1-5
V: TRBV12-3/TRBV12-4
D: .
size: many
CDR3: CASSFGRQPQHF
DNA: TGTGCCAGCAGTTTTGGCAGGCAGCCCCAGCATTTT

J: TRBJ2-5
V: TRBV3-1
D: TRBD2
size: .
CDR3: CASSQPLAGGWETQYF
DNA: TGTGCCAGCAGCCAACCACTAGCGGGGGGCTGGGAGACCCAGTACTTC

J: TRBJ1-5
V: TRBV6-5
D: .
size: many
CDR3: CASSYSTRGQPQHF
DNA: TGTGCCAGCAGTTACTCGACCCGGGGCCAGCCCCAGCATTTT

J: TRBJ2-7
V: TRBV7-9
D: TRBD1
size: .
CDR3: CASSLTDRAYEQYF
DNA: TGTGCCAGCAGCTTAACCGACAGGGCCTACGAGCAGTACTTC

J: TRBJ2-5
V: TRBV25-1
D: TRBD2
size: .
CDR3: CASSAASGFQETQYF
DNA: TGTGCCAGCAGTGCGGCTAGCGGATTCCAAGAGACCCAGTACTTC

J: TRBJ1-6
V: TRBV10-3
D: TRBD1
size: few
CDR3: CAISMDRAGNSPLHF
DNA: TGTGCCATCAGTATGGACAGGGCGGGTAATTCACCCCTCCACTTT

J: TRBJ1-5
V: TRBV29-1
D: .
size: few
CDR3: CSVGEGGDQPQHF
DNA: TGCAGCGTCGGGGAAGGGGGGGACCAGCCCCAGCATTTT

J: TRBJ1-1
V: TRBV29-1
D: TRBD1
size: few
CDR3: CSVEDFIMTGDVNTEAFF
DNA: TGCAGCGTTGAAGATTTTATTATGACAGGGGACGTGAACACTGAAGCTTTCTTT

J: TRBJ1-2
V: TRBV6-2/TRBV6-3
D: .
size: many
CDR3: CASSYFPTSLWANYGYTF
DNA: TGTGCCAGCAGTTACTTCCCGACCTCATTATGGGCTAACTATGGCTACACCTTC

J: TRBJ2-7
V: TRBV9
D: .
size: .
CDR3: CASSLSTGQEQYF
DNA: TGTGCCAGCAGCTTGTCGACAGGCCAGGAGCAGTACTTC

J: TRBJ2-5
V: TRBV3-1
D: .
size: many
CDR3: CASSRTNSAYQETQYF
DNA: TGTGCCAGCAGCCGGACCAATTCAGCGTACCAAGAGACCCAGTACTTC

J: TRBJ1-1
V: TRBV28
D: .
size: many
CDR3: CASSLSLDSREAFF
DNA: TGTGCCAGCAGTTTATCCTTGGACAGTCGTGAAGCTTTCTTT

J: TRBJ2-2
V: TRBV28
D: .
size: many
CDR3: CASSLLVNTGELFF
DNA: TGTGCCAGCAGTTTACTAGTGAACACCGGGGAGCTGTTTTTT

J: TRBJ1-6
V: TRBV2
D: .
size: many
CDR3: CASSIRVRVGDSPLHF
DNA: TGTGCCAGCAGTATACGGGTGAGGGTCGGGGATTCACCCCTCCACTTT

J: TRBJ2-6
V: TRBV7-9
D: .
size: .
CDR3: CASSHEGANVLTF
DNA: TGTGCCAGTTCGCACGAAGGGGCCAACGTCCTGACTTTC

J: TRBJ2-7
V: TRBV28
D: TRBD1
size: .
CDR3: CASIDLGTGYLDEQYF
DNA: TGTGCCAGCATTGATCTCGGGACAGGGTACTTAGACGAGCAGTACTTC

J: TRBJ2-5
V: TRBV11-2
D: .
size: many
CDR3: CASSLGRAETQYF
DNA: TGTGCCAGCAGCTTGGGGCGGGCGGAGACCCAGTACTTC

J: TRBJ1-1
V: TRBV5-1
D: TRBD1
size: .
CDR3: CASSLLSGQVEAFF
DNA: TGCGCCAGCAGCTTGCTTTCGGGACAGGTTGAAGCTTTCTTT

J: TRBJ1-5
V: TRBV19
D: .
size: .
CDR3: CASSIEVSQPQHF
DNA: TGTGCCAGTAGTATAGAAGTGAGTCAGCCCCAGCATTTT

J: TRBJ2-2
V: TRBV6-1
D: TRBD1
size: .
CDR3: CATDPDRRLGGELFF
DNA: TGTGCCACCGACCCGGACAGGAGGTTAGGCGGGGAGCTGTTTTTT

J: TRBJ1-1
V: TRBV12-3/TRBV12-4
D: .
size: many
CDR3: CASTPGAGNTEAFF
DNA: TGTGCCAGCACCCCCGGGGCCGGGAACACTGAAGCTTTCTTT

J: TRBJ1-5
V: TRBV20-1
D: TRBD1
size: .
CDR3: CSARAARHLSPGQKKGQPQHF
DNA: TGCAGTGCTAGAGCCGCCCGCCATTTAAGTCCGGGACAGAAGAAAGGCCAGCCCCAGCATTTT

J: TRBJ2-6
V: TRBV6-5
D: TRBD1
size: .
CDR3: CASSYQGAGANVLTF
DNA: TGTGCCAGCAGTTATCAGGGGGCTGGGGCCAACGTCCTGACTTTC

J: TRBJ2-3
V: TRBV12-3/TRBV12-4
D: .
size: few
CDR3: CASSLAEGGGTDTQYF
DNA: TGTGCCAGCAGTTTAGCGGAGGGGGGGGGCACAGATACGCAGTATTTT

J: TRBJ2-6
V: TRBV28
D: .
size: .
CDR3: CATGLMGYSGANVLTF
DNA: TGTGCCACCGGCCTCATGGGGTATTCTGGGGCCAACGTCCTGACTTTC

J: TRBJ1-1
V: TRBV2
D: TRBD1
size: many
CDR3: CASRDRGSEAFF
DNA: TGTGCCAGCAGGGACAGGGGGTCTGAAGCTTTCTTT

J: TRBJ1-1
V: TRBV15
D: .
size: few
CDR3: CATSRGNAEAFF
DNA: TGTGCCACCAGTCGGGGTAACGCTGAAGCTTTCTTT

J: TRBJ1-2
V: TRBV28
D: .
size: many
CDR3: CASSRVMNYGYTF
DNA: TGTGCCAGCAGCCGAGTGATGAACTATGGCTACACCTTC

J: TRBJ2-5
V: TRBV9
D: TRBD1
size: .
CDR3: CASSSTGDSQETQYF
DNA: TGTGCCAGCAGCTCCACAGGGGACAGCCAAGAGACCCAGTACTTC

J: TRBJ1-2
V: TRBV5-1
D: .
size: few
CDR3: CASSLETGSYGYTF
DNA: TGCGCCAGCAGCTTGGAAACAGGGAGCTATGGCTACACCTTC

J: TRBJ1-6
V: TRBV27
D: TRBD1
size: many
CDR3: CASSSGQGIDYNSPLHF
DNA: TGTGCCAGCAGTTCGGGACAGGGAATCGACTATAATTCACCCCTCCACTTT